This T cell receptor beta chain appears in the sequencing data of a study of shared clonotypes between healthy human individuals. Using immunoSEQ multiplex PCR, the repertoire was profiled, and TCRdb retains in-frame clones only, with some absent. The table has about 1,800,000 clones, around 96% seen once; the top ten hold 1.2%. Concerning this clone itself: Its specificity is not known.

Only CD45RO-negative cells positively selected for CCR7 counted as naive CD8 cells, so terminally differentiated effector memory CD45RA+ cells were excluded. General study results and limits: Estimated richness was generally greater in naive than memory subsets. A small donor pool kept down the genetic and exposure-history diversity that was represented.

Germline V gene lookup returns CDR1 SGHNT and CDR2 YYREEE (reference sequence). This CDR3 contains 13 residues. Trimming at V came to 3 bases and at J to 5 bases, leaving 4 bases not matched to a gene. Input material: naive CD8+ T cells sorted from blood. This chain uses TRBV5-4 with TRBJ1-1, with 7 bases aligning to TRBD1. This TCR was sampled from a man between 18 and 29 years old in good health. The CDR3 DNA follows: TGTGCCAGCAGCTGGCAGGGGGGGACTGAAGCTTTCTTT. Encoded protein: CASSWQGGTEAFF.